Sequencing of this TCR beta chain was carried out in a study of beta chain features in type 1 diabetes. Points from the study as a whole: Significant though moderate, a shortening of TCRB CDR3s appeared in all four CD4+ subsets of Type 1 diabetes patients.

This clone has a handful of counts. Its antigen remains unknown. Isolated RNA was reverse transcribed in full, so expressed TCRB transcripts were sequenced. Some clones are missing from TCRdb's copy, which holds only in-frame ones; the method was immunoSEQ multiplex PCR. The sample has about 220,000 clones, 11% seen once. Per germline, CDR1 SGHVS and CDR2 FNYEAQ. The CDR3 spans 16 residues. V was pared by 3 bases and J by 5 bases, with 12 bases of the junction left unmatched. The source is a man aged 18-30 years in good health. The chain carries TRBV7-6 and TRBJ2-7; 8 nucleotides line up with TRBD2. The specimen sequenced was central memory CD4+ T cells from blood. CDR3 residues: CASSFALSGMVHEQYF. Written as DNA, the CDR3 is TGTGCCAGCAGCTTTGCCCTTAGCGGGATGGTCCACGAGCAGTACTTC.